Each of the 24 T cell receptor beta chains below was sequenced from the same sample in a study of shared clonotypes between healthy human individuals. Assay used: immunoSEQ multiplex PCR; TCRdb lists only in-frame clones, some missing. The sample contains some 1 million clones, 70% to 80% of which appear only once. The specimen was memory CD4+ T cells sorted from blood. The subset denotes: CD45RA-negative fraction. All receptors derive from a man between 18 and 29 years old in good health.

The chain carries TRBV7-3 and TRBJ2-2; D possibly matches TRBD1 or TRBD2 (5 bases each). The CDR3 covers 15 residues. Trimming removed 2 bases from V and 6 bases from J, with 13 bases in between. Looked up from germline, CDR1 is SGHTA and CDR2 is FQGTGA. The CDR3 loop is CASSLGPVGAGELFF. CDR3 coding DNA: TGTGCCAGCAGCTTAGGCCCGGTGGGGGCCGGGGAGCTGTTTTTT.

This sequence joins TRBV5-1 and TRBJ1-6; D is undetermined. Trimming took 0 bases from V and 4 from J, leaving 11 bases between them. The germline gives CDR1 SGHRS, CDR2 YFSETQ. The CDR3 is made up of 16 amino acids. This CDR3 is CASSLETGYYNSPLHF. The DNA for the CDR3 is TGCGCCAGCAGCTTGGAGACCGGCTATTATAATTCACCCCTCCACTTT. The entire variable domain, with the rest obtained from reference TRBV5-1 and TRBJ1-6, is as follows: KAGVTQTPRYLIKTRGQQVTLSCSPISGHRSVSWYQQTPGQGLQFLFEYFSETQRNKGNFPGRFSGRQFSNSRSEMNVSTLELGDSALYLCASSLETGYYNSPLHFGNGTRLTVT.

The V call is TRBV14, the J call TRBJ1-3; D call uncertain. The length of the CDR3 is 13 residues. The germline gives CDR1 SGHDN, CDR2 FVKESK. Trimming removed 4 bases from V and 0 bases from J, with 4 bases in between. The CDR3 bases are TGTGCCAGCAGCCCCCACTCTGGAAACACCATATATTTT. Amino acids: CASSPHSGNTIYF. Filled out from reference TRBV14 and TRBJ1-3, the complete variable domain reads EAGVTQFPSHSVIEKGQTVTLRCDPISGHDNLYWYRRVMGKEIKFLLHFVKESKQDESGMPNNRFLAERTGGTYSTLKVQPAELEDSGVYFCASSPHSGNTIYFGEGSWLTVV.

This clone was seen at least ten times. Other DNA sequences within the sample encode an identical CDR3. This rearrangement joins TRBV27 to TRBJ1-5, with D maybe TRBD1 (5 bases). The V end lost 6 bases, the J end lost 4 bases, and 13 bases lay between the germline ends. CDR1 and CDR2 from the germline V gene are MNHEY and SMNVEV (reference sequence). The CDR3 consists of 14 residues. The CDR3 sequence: CASSPRGGNQPQHF. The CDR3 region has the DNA TGTGCCAGCAGCCCAAGGGGCGGGAATCAGCCCCAGCATTTT.

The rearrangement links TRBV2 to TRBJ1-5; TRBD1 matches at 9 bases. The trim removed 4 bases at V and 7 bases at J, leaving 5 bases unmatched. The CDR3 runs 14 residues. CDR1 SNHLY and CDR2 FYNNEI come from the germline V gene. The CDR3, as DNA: TGTGCCAGCAGTGCGGAAGGGACAGGGCAGCCCCAGCATTTT. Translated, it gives CASSAEGTGQPQHF. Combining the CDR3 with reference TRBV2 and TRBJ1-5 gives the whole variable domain EPEVTQTPSHQVTQMGQEVILRCVPISNHLYFYWYRQILGQKVEFLVSFYNNEISEKSEIFDDQFSVERPDGSNFTLKIRSTKLEDSAMYFCASSAEGTGQPQHFGDGTRLSIL.

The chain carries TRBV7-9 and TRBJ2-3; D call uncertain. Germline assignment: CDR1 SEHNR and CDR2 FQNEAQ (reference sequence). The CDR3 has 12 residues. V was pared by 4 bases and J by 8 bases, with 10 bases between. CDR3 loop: CASSSQARTQYF. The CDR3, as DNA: TGTGCCAGCAGCTCTCAAGCGCGTACGCAGTATTTT.

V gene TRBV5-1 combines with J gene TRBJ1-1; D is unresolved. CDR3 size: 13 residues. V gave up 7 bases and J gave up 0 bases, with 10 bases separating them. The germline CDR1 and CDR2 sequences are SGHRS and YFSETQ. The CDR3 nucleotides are TGCGCCAGCCCCATGAGGGTGAACACTGAAGCTTTCTTT. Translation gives CASPMRVNTEAFF.

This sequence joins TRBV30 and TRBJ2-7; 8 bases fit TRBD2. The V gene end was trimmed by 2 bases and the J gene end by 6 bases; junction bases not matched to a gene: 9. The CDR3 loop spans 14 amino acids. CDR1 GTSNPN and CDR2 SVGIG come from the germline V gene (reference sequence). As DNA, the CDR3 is TGTGCCTGGAGTAGAGGACTAGCTCGTTCCGAGCAGTACTTC. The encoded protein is CAWSRGLARSEQYF.

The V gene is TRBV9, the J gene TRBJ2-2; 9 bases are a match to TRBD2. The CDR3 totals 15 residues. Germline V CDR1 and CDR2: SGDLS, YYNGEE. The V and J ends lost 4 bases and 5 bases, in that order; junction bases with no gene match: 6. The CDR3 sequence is CASSPGTSLTGELFF. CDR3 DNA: TGTGCCAGCAGCCCTGGGACTAGCCTAACCGGGGAGCTGTTTTTT.

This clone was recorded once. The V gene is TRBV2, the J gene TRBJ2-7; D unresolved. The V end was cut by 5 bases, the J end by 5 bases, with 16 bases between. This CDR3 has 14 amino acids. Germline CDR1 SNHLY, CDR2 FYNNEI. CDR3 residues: CASSLYRAIDEQYF. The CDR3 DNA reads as TGTGCCAGCAGTCTTTACCGGGCGATCGACGAGCAGTACTTC.

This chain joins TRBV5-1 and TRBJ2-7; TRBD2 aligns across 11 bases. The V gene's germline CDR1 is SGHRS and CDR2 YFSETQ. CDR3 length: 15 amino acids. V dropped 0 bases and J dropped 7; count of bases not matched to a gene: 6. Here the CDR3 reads CASSLELAGEVEQYF. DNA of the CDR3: TGCGCCAGCAGCTTGGAACTAGCGGGAGAGGTAGAGCAGTACTTC.

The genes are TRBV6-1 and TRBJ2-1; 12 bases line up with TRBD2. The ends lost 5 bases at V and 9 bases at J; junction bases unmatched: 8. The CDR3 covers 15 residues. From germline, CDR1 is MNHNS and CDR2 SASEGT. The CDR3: CASSTSGGLLGEQFF. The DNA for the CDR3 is TGTGCCAGCAGTACTAGCGGGGGGCTCTTAGGTGAGCAGTTCTTC.

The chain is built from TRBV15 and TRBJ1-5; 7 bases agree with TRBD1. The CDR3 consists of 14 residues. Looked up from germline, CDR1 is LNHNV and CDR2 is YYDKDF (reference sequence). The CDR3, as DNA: TGTGCGACACGACAGGGTAATAGCAATCAGCCCCAGCATTTT. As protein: CATRQGNSNQPQHF.

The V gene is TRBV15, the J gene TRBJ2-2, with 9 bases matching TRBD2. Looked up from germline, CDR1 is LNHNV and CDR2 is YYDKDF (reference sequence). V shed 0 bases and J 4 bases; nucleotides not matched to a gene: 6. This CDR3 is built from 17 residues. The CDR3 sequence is CATSRDLAGQSTGELFF. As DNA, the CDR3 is TGTGCCACCAGCAGAGATCTAGCGGGGCAATCCACCGGGGAGCTGTTTTTT.

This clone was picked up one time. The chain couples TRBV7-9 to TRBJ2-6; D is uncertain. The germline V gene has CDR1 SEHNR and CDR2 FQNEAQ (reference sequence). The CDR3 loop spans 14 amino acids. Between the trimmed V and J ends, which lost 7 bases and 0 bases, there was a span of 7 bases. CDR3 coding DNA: TGTGCCAGCACCCCTTTCTCTGGGGCCAACGTCCTGACTTTC. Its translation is CASTPFSGANVLTF.

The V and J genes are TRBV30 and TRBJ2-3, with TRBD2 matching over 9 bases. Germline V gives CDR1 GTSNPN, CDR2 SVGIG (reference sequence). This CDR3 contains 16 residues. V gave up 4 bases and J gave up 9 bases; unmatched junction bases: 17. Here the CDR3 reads CAWIKALAGTRRTQYF. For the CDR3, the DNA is TGTGCCTGGATAAAAGCGCTAGCGGGGACCCGTAGAACGCAGTATTTT. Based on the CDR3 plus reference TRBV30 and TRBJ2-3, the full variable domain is SQTIHQWPATLVQPVGSPLSLECTVEGTSNPNLYWYRQAAGRGLQLLFYSVGIGQISSEVPQNLSASRPQDRQFILSSKKLLLSDSGFYLCAWIKALAGTRRTQYFGPGTRLTVL.

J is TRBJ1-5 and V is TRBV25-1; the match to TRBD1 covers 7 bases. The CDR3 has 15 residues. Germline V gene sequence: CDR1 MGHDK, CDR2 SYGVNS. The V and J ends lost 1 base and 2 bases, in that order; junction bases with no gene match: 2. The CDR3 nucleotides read TGTGCCAGCAGTGAATCAGGGACAGGCAATCAGCCCCAGCATTTT. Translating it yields CASSESGTGNQPQHF.

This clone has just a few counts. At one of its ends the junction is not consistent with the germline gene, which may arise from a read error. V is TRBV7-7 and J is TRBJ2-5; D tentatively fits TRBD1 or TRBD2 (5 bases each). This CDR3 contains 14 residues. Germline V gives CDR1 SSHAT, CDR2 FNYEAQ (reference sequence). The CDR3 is CASSLLGEQETQYF. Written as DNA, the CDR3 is TGTGCTAGCAGCTTATTGGGGGAGCAAGAGACCCAGTACTTC.

Here the CDR3 reads CASSARGSADTQYF. The CDR3 nucleotides are TGTGCCAGCAGTGCACGAGGGTCGGCCGATACGCAGTATTTT. The chain carries TRBV2 and TRBJ2-3, with D perhaps TRBD2 (5 bases). V was shortened by 4 bases and J by 6 bases, with 14 bases between the two germline ends. Per the germline V gene, CDR1 is SNHLY and CDR2 is FYNNEI. The CDR3 loop spans 14 amino acids.

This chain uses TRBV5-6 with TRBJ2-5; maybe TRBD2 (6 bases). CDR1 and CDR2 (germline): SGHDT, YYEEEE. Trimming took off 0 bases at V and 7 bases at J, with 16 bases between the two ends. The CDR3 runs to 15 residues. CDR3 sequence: CASSLVGTLVGTQYF. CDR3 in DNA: TGTGCCAGCAGCTTGGTTGGGACTCTCGTAGGGACCCAGTACTTC.

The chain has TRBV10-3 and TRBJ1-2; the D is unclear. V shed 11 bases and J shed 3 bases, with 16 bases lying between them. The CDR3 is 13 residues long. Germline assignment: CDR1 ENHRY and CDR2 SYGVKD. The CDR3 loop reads CAVGRTSDYGYTF. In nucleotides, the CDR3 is TGTGCCGTCGGAAGGACGTCGGACTATGGCTACACCTTC.

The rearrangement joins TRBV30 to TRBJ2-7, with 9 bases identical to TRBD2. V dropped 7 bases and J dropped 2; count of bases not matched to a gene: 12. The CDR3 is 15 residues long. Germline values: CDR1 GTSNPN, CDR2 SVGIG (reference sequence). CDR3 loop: CASKGAGGNTYEQYF. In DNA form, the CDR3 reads TGTGCCTCCAAAGGGGCGGGGGGGAACACCTACGAGCAGTACTTC.

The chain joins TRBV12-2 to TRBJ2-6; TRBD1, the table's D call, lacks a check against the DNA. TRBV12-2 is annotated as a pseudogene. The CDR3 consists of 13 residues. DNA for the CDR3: TGTGCCAAGGCAGGCTCTGGGGCCAACGTCCTGACTTTC. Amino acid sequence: CAKAGSGANVLTF.

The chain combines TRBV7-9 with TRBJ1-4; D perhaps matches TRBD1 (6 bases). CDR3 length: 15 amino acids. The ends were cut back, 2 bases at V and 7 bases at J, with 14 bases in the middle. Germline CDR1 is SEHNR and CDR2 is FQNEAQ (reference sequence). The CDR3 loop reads CASSLKPQGSEKLFF. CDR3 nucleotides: TGTGCCAGCAGCTTAAAGCCACAGGGTTCTGAAAAACTGTTTTTT.